This TCR beta chain emerged from a study of identical twins listed by TCRdb under 2016. Turning to the overall study: TCR alpha and beta repertoires from monozygotic twins, unrelated adults of various ages and cord blood were deep-sequenced to test whether fetal clonotypes persist. Replicate twin experiments were performed at different times using different library preparation protocols to rule out contamination.

The junction shows trimming of 4 bases on V and 1 base on J, plus 5 bases between the germline ends. Based on the germline V gene, the CDR1 and CDR2 sequences are MGHRA and YSYEKL. Including the terminal cysteine and phenylalanine, the CDR3 comprises 14 residues. The entry retains the CDR3 DNA only, 42 bases that are in frame from base 1. Preparation of the library involved 5' RACE. TCRdb lists the instrument as Illumina HiSeq 2000. Template switching added a universal primer binding site, and the final cDNA carried a unique molecular identifier that allowed TCR cDNA molecules to be counted accurately. Specific primers in the conserved constant-segment region were used to synthesize first-strand cDNA for the TCR alpha and beta chains. To control for contamination, every cDNA library was double barcoded, receiving both a SMART-Mk sample barcode and Illumina barcodes. TruSeq adapter sequences and Illumina sample barcodes were added in two successive PCR steps. Sequencing of the TCR alpha and beta cDNA libraries was done on the Illumina HiSeq platform using custom primers. In the source study's methods: Unique molecular identifiers were extracted from raw reads with MiGEC, and CDR3 positions were determined with MiXCR. For each individual, recombination models were inferred using an EM algorithm with the repgenHMM and IGoR tools. Shared clonotypes were analyzed with the tcR package in R, and sharing was normalized by the product of cloneset sizes. Out-of-frame nonproductive sequences were analyzed to study raw recombination free of thymic and clonal selection effects. TCRdb reprocessed the public reads (quality trimming at Q25 with fastp, clone calling with MiXCR) and kept in-frame beta chains. All rows with the same CDR3 protein become a single entry with the most common DNA and genes. The V and J calls, along with clone size, are taken from TCRdb and not from the paper's own processing. Here the sample has fewer than 800,000 distinct CDR3 sequences; just over 7% occur a single time. About 1.6% of the sample goes to the ten largest clones.

Beyond this particular receptor, the publication reports: Compared with coincidental sharing between unrelated individuals, an excess of low generation-probability sequences was observed among out-of-frame TCR alpha sequences shared between twins. Fewer insertions were carried by abundant cord blood beta clonotypes; a weaker similar trend was observed in young adult naive repertoires, while no such trend was observed in memory repertoires. Invariant T cells such as MAIT and iNKT could partly confound zero-insertion analyses, though diverse VJ usage argued against this for most clonotypes. A weaker excess of twin sharing was found in beta out-of-frame sequences because the signal-to-noise ratio was lowered by fewer shared sequences. In monozygotic twins, out-of-frame TCR alpha sharing was systematically underestimated by recombination models, although the models agreed with sharing between unrelated individuals. Because the same donors could not be followed over many years, conclusions were based on cross-sectional statistical analysis.

All donors were healthy Caucasians. Three pairs of female monozygotic twins, all aged 18 to 29 years, were included in the twin cohort. RNA for TCR libraries was isolated from peripheral blood mononuclear cells. This clonotype was recorded a few times. The clone's antigen remains unknown. No per-base quality is available; no much larger clone lies one base away. This sample also appeared in a second study, on yellow fever vaccine responses in identical twins. In that second paper, the authors write: According to the authors, in identical twins the way T cells responded to vaccination appeared partly convergent and partly personalized. Focusing on identical twins, the study followed the T cell clones that responded to the vaccine, and did so with precision.

The receptor chain draws on TRBV4-1 and TRBJ2-6, with no confidently assigned D gene. The specimen sequenced was PBMCs. The sequence came from a woman aged 18-29 years in good health. For the CDR3, the sequence is CASSLMSGANVLTF. The nucleotide sequence is TGCGCCAGCAGCCTCATGTCTGGGGCCAACGTCCTGACTTTC.